This is a list of T cell receptor beta chains from one sample in a study of blood T cell repertoires in COVID-19. Sequencing used immunoSEQ multiplex PCR; TCRdb keeps in-frame clones, though not all of them. Among some 380,000 clones listed, approximately 91% were seen once. The material sequenced was PBMCs or T cells enriched from blood (not recorded which). These receptors all stem from a woman in her thirties or forties with acute COVID-19. Both conserved end residues are part of each CDR3.

V gene	J gene	CDR3 length	CDR3 protein
TRBV3-1/TRBV3-2	TRBJ1-5	14	CASSQGTGNQPQHF
TRBV19	TRBJ1-6	15	CASSPEQGNNSPLHF
TRBV4-1	TRBJ2-5	16	CASSQTRDRVFETQYF
TRBV29-1	TRBJ1-2	12	CSVLFRGRGYTF
TRBV6-5	TRBJ1-2	15	CASSYTGGSYYGYTF
TRBV27	TRBJ1-2	12	CASKHPMEGYTF
TRBV7-9	TRBJ1-2	12	CASSLEGAPYTF
TRBV7-8	TRBJ1-2	13	CASSLNSGFGYTF
TRBV5-4	TRBJ2-1	15	CASSQQSGVDNEQFF
TRBV5-3	TRBJ2-5	13	CASRTGDVETQYF
TRBV27	TRBJ2-7	16	CASSQPGQNSRYEQYF
TRBV5-1	TRBJ2-5	16	CASSGMDRGYQETQYF
TRBV3-1/TRBV3-2	TRBJ1-1	13	CASSITGGSEAFF
TRBV11-2	TRBJ1-2	14	CASSSYRVGYGYTF
TRBV18	TRBJ1-2	14	CASSLRQDNYGYTF
TRBV14	TRBJ1-4	15	CASSLGTGGVEKLFF
TRBV20-1	TRBJ2-3	12	CSASLLTDTQYF
TRBV4-1	TRBJ1-4	15	CASSRQGSANEKLFF
TRBV11-2	TRBJ2-1	15	CASSLEDREYNEQFF
TRBV7-9	TRBJ2-1	14	CASRQAGGQSEQFF
TRBV12-3/TRBV12-4	TRBJ2-1	11	CASSEDSEQFF
TRBV30	TRBJ1-6	15	CAWSLGDGGTSPLHF
TRBV12-3/TRBV12-4	TRBJ2-2	13	CASSLTYTGELFF
TRBV24-1	TRBJ1-5	12	CATSGGSRSQHF
TRBV6-5	TRBJ2-1	12	CASGHRGGEQFF
TRBV5-4	TRBJ1-4	13	CAVTGTGGEKLFF
TRBV6-5	TRBJ1-1	15	CASSFSGQGETEAFF
TRBV30	TRBJ2-4	13	CAWSTGAKNIQYF
TRBV20-1	TRBJ1-5	14	CSASKSGQGQPQHF
TRBV20-1	TRBJ1-4	15	CSASPRGVTNEKLFF
TRBV20-1	TRBJ2-5	11	CSARVGETQYF
TRBV19	TRBJ1-6	14	CASSIGLGSPPLHF
TRBV4-2	TRBJ1-2	14	CASSQDRTAYGYTF
TRBV5-8	TRBJ1-5	12	CASSRGDQPQHF
TRBV19	TRBJ2-7	12	CASSPLTGEQYF
TRBV13	TRBJ2-7	17	CASSPALVSGGIYEQYF
TRBV5-1	TRBJ2-2	15	CASSLGQGGTGELFF
TRBV5-1	TRBJ1-2	16	CASSFSPGQRESGYTF
TRBV5-5	TRBJ2-3	14	CASSFLSGTDTQYF
TRBV11-3	TRBJ2-5	15	CASSPQGLPQETQYF
TRBV28	TRBJ2-7	14	CASSLLQGADEQYF
TRBV30	TRBJ1-6	12	CAWAENNSPLHF
TRBV27	TRBJ2-5	13	CASSPVEGETQYF
TRBV11-2	TRBJ1-3	14	CASSYSTTPNTIYF
TRBV7-9	TRBJ1-6	15	CASSFTRGSGSPLHF